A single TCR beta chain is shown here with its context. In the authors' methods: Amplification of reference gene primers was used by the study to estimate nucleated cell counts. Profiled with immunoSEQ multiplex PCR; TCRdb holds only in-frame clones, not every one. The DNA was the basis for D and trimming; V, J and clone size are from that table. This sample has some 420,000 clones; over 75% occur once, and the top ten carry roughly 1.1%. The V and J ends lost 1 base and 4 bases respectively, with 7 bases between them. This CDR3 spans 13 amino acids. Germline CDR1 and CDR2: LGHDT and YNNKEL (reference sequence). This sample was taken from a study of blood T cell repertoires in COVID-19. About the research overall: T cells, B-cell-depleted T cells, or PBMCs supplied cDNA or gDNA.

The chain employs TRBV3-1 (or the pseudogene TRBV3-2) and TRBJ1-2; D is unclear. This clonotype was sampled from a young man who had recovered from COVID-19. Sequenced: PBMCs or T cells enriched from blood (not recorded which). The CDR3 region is CASSQVESYGYTF. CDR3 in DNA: TGTGCCAGCAGCCAAGTCGAGTCCTATGGCTACACCTTC.